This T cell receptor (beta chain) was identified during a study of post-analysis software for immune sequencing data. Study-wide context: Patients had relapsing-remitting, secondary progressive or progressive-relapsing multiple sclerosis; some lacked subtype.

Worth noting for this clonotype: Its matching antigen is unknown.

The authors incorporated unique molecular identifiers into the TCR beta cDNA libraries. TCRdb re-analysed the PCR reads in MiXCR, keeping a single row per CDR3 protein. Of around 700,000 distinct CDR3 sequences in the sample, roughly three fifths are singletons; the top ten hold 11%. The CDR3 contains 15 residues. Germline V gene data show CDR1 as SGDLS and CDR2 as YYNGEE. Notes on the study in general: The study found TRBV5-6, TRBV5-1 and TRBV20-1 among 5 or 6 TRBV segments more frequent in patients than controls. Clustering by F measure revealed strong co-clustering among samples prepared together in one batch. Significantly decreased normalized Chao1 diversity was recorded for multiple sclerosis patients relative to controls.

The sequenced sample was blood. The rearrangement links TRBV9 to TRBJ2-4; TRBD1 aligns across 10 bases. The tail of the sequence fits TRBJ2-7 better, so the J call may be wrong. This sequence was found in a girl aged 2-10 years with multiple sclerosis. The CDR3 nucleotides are TGTGCCAGCAGCGTAGAGGGACAGGGGACGTCCGAGCAGTACTTC. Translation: CASSVEGQGTSEQYF.